This TCR beta chain stems from a study of molecular identifiers for immune sequencing clone quantification. Investigators produced naive CD8 libraries from about 19,000 to 1,100,000 sorted cells, drawing on 10%, 30% or 50% RNA. In the sort, naive CD8 T cells were defined as CD8+CD4-CCR7+CD45RA+. In its sample, this clonotype was seen many times. What it binds is not known. Per the germline V gene, CDR1 is MNHEY and CDR2 is SVGEGT. CDR3 length: 13 amino acids. Trimming took 4 bases from V and 15 from J, leaving 19 bases between them. General observations from the study: Beyond 20 RNA copies, clones held over 99% of effector molecules, compared with under 1% in naive cells.

It was with previously described methods and listed TCR primers that bulk TCR libraries were made. TCRdb reanalysed the PCR reads using MiXCR and keeps one entry per CDR3 protein. The sample lists about 640,000 distinct CDR3 sequences; 20% were seen once. The chain has TRBV6-2 or TRBV6-3 and TRBJ2-1, with a weak D call TRBD2 (5 bases). This receptor was taken from a human donor in good health. Some libraries in this study had Jurkat cell RNA spiked in. The sequencing input was naive CD8+ T cells from blood, with Jurkat cell RNA spiked in. Subset in this sample: FACS-sorted CD8+CD4-CCR7+CD45RA+ naive T cells. CDR3 nucleotides: TGTGCCAGCAGTTTGTCGGATAGCGACAAACGGTTCTTC. Translating gives CASSLSDSDKRFF.